This T cell receptor (beta chain) was retrieved from a study of shared clonotypes between healthy human individuals. Germline V gene lookup returns CDR1 SGHNT and CDR2 YENEEA. V lost 4 bases, J lost 5 bases, and 9 bases stayed unmatched. The CDR3 covers 15 residues. Assay used: immunoSEQ multiplex PCR; TCRdb lists only in-frame clones, some missing. The table lists about 1.1 million clones, roughly 74% of them singletons. Every donor, a Caucasian adult, lived in Nashville, Tennessee. The receptor comes from a man aged 18 to 30 in good health. Some clones in this sample may be carry-over from other donors' samples. The sample comprised memory CD4+ T cells from PBMCs. The subset: CD45RA-negative fraction. The rearrangement uses TRBV11-3 and TRBJ2-5; 8 nucleotides align to TRBD2. The CDR3, as DNA: TGTGCCAGCAGCTGGCGGGCGGGAGGAGGGGAGACCCAGTACTTC. Translation: CASSWRAGGGETQYF. Full variable domain (outside the CDR3, taken from reference TRBV11-3 and TRBJ2-5): EAGVVQSPRYKIIEKKQPVAFWCNPISGHNTLYWYLQNLGQGPELLIRYENEEAVDDSQLPKDRFSAERLKGVDSTLKIQPAELGDSAVYLCASSWRAGGGETQYFGPGTRLLVL.